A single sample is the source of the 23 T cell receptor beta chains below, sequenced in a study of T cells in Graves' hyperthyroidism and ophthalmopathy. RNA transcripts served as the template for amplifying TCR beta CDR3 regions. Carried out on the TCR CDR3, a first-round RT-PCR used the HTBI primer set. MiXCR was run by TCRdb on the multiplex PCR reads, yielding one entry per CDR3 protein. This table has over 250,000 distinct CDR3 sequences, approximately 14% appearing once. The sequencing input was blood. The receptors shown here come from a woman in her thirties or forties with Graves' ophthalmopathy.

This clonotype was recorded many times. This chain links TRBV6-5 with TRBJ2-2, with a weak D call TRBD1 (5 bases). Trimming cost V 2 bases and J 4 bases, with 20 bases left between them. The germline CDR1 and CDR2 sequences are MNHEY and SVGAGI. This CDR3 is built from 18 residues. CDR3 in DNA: TGTGCCAGCAGTTACCATAGGGGCCCCTCGCTGGCCACCGGGGAGCTGTTTTTT. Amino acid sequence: CASSYHRGPSLATGELFF.

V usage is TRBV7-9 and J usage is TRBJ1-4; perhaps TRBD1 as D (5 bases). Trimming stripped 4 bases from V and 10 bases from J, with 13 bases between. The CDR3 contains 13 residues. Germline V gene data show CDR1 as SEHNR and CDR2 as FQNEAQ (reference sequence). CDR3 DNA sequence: TGTGCCAGCAGCTGGGGGTCAACCCGAAAACTGTTTTTT. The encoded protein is CASSWGSTRKLFF.

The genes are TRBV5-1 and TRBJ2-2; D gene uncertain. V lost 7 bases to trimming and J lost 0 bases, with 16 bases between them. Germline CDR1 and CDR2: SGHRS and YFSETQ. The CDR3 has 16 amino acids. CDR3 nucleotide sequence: TGCGCCAGCTTCCCAACTTGGGCAACGAACACCGGGGAGCTGTTTTTT. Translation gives CASFPTWATNTGELFF.

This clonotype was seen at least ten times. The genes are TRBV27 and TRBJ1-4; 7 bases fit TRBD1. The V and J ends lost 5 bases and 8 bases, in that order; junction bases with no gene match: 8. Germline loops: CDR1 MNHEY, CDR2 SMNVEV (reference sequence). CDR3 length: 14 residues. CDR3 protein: CASSPDRESEKLFF. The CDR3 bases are TGTGCCAGCAGTCCCGACAGGGAATCGGAAAAACTGTTTTTT.

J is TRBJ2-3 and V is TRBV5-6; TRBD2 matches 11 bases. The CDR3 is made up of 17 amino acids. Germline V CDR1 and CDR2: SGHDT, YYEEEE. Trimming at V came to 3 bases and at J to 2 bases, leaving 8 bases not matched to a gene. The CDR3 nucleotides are TGTGCCAGCAGCTCTTTAGCGGGAGGGGTCTTCACAGATACGCAGTATTTT. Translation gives CASSSLAGGVFTDTQYF.

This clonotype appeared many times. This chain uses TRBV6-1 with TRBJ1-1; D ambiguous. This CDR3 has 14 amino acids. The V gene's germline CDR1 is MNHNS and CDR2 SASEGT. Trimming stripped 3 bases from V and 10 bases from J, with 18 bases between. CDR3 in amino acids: CASSDRESRVLAFF. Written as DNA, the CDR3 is TGTGCCAGCAGTGACCGGGAGAGCCGCGTGTTAGCTTTCTTT.

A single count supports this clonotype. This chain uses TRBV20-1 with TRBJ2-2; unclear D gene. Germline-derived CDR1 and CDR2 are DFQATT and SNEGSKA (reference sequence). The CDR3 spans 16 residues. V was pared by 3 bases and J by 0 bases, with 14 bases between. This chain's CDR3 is CSASKILRANTGELFF. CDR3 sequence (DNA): TGCAGTGCTAGTAAGATCCTTCGGGCGAACACCGGGGAGCTGTTTTTT.

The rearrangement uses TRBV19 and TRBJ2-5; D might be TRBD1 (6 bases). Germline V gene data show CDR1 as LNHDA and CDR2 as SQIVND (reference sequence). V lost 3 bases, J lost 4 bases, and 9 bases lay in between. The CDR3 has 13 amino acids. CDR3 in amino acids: CASSIRGLETQYF. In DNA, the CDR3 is TGTGCCAGTAGTATCAGGGGCTTAGAGACCCAGTACTTC.

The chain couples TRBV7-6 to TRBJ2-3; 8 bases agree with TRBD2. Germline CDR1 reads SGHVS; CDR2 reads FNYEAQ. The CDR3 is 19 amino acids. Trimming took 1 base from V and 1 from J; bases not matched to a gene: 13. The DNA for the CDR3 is TGTGCCAGCAGCTTAGGTCAGGCGGGAGGCCTGACTGGCACAGATACGCAGTATTTT. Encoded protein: CASSLGQAGGLTGTDTQYF.

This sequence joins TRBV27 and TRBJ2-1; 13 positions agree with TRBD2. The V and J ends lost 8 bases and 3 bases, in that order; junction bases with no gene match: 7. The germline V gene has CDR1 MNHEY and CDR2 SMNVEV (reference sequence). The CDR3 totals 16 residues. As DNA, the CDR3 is TGTGCCAGCTCACCCCGGACTAGCGGGAGCTACAATGAGCAGTTCTTC. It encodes CASSPRTSGSYNEQFF.

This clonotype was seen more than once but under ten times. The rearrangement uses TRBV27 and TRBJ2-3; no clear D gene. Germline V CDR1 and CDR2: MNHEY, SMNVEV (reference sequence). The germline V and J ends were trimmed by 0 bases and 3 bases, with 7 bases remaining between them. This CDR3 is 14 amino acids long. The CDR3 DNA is TGTGCCAGCAGTTTATCACACGGGACAGATACGCAGTATTTT. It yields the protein CASSLSHGTDTQYF.

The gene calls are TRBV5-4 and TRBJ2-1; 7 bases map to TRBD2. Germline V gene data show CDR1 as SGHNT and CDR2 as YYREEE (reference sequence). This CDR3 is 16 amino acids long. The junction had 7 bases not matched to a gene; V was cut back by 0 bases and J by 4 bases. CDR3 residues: CASSLGRLAVYNEQFF. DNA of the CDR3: TGTGCCAGCAGCTTGGGACGGCTAGCGGTATACAATGAGCAGTTCTTC.

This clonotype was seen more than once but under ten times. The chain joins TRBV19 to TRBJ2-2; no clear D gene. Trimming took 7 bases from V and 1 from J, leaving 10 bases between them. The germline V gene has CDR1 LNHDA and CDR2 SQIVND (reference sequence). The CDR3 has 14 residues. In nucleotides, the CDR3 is TGTGCCAGTAACTTTGCAGGGAACACCGGGGAGCTGTTTTTT. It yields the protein CASNFAGNTGELFF.

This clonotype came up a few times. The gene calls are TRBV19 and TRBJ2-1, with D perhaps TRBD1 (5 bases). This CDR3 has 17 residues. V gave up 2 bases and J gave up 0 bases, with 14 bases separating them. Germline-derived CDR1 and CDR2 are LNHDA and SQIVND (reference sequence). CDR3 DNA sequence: TGTGCCAGTAGTATATCTGGGGCGGCTAGCTCCTACAATGAGCAGTTCTTC. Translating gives CASSISGAASSYNEQFF.

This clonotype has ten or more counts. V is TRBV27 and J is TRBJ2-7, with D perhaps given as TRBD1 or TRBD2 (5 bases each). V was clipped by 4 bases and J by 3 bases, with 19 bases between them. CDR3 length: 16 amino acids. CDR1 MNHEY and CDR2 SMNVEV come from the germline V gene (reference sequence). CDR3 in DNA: TGTGCCAGCAGTTACTCGACGGGACGGCAAATCTACGAGCAGTACTTC. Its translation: CASSYSTGRQIYEQYF.

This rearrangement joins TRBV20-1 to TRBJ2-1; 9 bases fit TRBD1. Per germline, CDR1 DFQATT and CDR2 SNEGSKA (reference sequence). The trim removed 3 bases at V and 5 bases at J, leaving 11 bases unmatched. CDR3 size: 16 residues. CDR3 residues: CSARPLTGGSHNEQFF. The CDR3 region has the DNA TGCAGTGCTAGGCCTTTGACAGGGGGGAGTCACAATGAGCAGTTCTTC.

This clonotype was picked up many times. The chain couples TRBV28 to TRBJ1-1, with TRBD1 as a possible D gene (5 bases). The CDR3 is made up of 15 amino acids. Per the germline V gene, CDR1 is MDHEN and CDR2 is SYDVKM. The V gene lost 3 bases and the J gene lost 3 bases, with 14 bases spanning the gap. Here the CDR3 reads CASSFLGTSDTEAFF. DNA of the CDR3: TGTGCCAGCAGTTTTCTAGGGACGTCGGACACTGAAGCTTTCTTT.

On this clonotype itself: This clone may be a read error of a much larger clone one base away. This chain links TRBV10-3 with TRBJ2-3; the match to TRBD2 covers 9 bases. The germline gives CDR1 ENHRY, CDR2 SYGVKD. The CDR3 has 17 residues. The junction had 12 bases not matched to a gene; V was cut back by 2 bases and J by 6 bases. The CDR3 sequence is CAISEPETSGPRDTQYF. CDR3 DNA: TGTGCCATCAGTGAGCCGGAGACTAGCGGACCCCGGGATACGCAGTATTTT.

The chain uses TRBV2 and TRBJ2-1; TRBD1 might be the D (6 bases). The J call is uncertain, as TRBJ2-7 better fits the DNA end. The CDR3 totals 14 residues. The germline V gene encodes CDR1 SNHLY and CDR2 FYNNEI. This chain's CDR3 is CASALQGVRNEQYF. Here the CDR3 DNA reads TGTGCCAGCGCGTTACAGGGTGTCCGCAATGAGCAGTACTTC.

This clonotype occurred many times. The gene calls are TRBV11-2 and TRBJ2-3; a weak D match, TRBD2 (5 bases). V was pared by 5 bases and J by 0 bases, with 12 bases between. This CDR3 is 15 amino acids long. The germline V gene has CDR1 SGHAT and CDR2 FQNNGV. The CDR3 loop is CASSTTERSTDTQYF. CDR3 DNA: TGTGCCAGCAGCACCACGGAGCGGAGCACAGATACGCAGTATTTT.

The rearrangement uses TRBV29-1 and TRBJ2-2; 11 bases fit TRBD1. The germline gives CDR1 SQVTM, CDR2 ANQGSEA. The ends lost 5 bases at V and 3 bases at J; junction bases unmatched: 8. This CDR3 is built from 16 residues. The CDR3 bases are TGCAGCGTTATACGGGACAGGGGGTTGGACACCGGGGAGCTGTTTTTT. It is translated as CSVIRDRGLDTGELFF.

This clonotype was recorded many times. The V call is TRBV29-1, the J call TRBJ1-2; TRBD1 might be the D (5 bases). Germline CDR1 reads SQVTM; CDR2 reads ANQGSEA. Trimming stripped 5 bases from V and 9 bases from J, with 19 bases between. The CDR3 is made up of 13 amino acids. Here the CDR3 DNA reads TGCAGCGTTCGCGGGACCGACGGGCGGAGCTACACCTTC. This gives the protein CSVRGTDGRSYTF.

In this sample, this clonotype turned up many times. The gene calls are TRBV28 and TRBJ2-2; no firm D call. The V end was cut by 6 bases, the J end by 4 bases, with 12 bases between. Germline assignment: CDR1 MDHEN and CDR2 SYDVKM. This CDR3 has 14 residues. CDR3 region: CASSPLPGTGELFF. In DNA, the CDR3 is TGTGCCAGCAGCCCCCTCCCCGGCACCGGGGAGCTGTTTTTT.